A single T cell receptor beta chain is shown here with its context. Original processing notes: Reference gene primer amplification gave estimated nucleated cell counts. TCRdb's table, derived via immunoSEQ multiplex PCR, lists solely in-frame clones and lacks some. The DNA gave D and trimming, while V, J and clone size come from that table. The sample lists more than 90,000 clones, roughly 85% occurring once. The data were taken from a study of blood T cell repertoires in COVID-19. Overall study: Samples taken during acute and convalescent COVID-19 were collected in the United States, Italy and Spain. Sources were T cells, B-cell-depleted T cells, or PBMCs; the material itself was cDNA or gDNA.

There are 15 residues in the CDR3. Germline CDR1 is SGHRS and CDR2 is YFSETQ. V trimming: 4 bases; J trimming: 3 bases; junction bases outside the gene matches: 9. This clonotype was sampled from a man of 80 years or more with acute or convalescent COVID-19. The sample comprised peripheral blood. The gene calls are TRBV5-1 and TRBJ1-1; 7 bases line up with TRBD1. The CDR3 DNA follows: TGCGCCAGCAGCCTAGTTACAGGGGCGGACACTGAAGCTTTCTTT. It codes for CASSLVTGADTEAFF.